This T cell receptor (beta chain) was profiled in a study of blood T cells in healthy people across ages. Each donor's blood draw was roughly 9.8 milliliters of peripheral blood. Together with a sample-barcoded 5' primer, a J-beta primer mix was included in a second PCR lasting roughly 7 to 11 cycles. The template-switch adaptor was a 5' adaptor with 12 random nucleotides. It tagged each cDNA molecule. TCRdb itself ran the 5' RACE reads through MiXCR, one entry per CDR3 protein. This sample has around 1,000,000 distinct CDR3 sequences; about 25% occur once, and the top ten carry approximately 0.71%. CDR1 and CDR2 (germline): SGHRS, YFSETQ. V was cut by 5 bases and J by 0 bases, with 12 bases left in between. The CDR3 consists of 14 residues. This clonotype turned up a few times. In addition, the sample was reused for a study of T cells of mothers and their children. That source reports: Donation was provided by three healthy Caucasian mothers along with their six children.

Specimen: blood. The sequence came from a girl between 2 and 10 years old in good health. The gene calls are TRBV5-1 and TRBJ2-7, with D unresolved. CDR3 in amino acids: CASRSGQSSYEQYF. CDR3 nucleotides: TGCGCCAGCAGATCCGGGCAGAGCTCCTACGAGCAGTACTTC.